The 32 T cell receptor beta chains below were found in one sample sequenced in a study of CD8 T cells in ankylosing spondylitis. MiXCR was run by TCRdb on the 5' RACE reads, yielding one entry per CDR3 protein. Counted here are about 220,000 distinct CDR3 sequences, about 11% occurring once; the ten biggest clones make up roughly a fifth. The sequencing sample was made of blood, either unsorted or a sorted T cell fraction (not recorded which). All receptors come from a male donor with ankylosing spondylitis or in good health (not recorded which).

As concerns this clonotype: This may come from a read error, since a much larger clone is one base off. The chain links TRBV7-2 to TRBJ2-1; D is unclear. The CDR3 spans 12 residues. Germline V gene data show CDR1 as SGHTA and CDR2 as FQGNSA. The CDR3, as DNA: TGTGCCAGCAGCTTAATTGAAGGTGAGCATTTCTTC. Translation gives CASSLIEGEHFF.

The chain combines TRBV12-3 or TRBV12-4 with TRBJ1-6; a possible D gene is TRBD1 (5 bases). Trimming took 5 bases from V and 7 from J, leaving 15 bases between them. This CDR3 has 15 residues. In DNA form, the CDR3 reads TGTGCCAGCAGTCCGGACGGGGGGAGGAATTCACCCCTCCACTTT. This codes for CASSPDGGRNSPLHF.

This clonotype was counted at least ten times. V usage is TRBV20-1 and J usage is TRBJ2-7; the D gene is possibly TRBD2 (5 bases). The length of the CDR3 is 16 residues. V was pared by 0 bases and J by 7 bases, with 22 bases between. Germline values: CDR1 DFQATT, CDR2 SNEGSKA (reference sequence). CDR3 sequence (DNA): TGCAGTGCTAGAGATTCTTTGCCGGCACAAACGGGGGAGCAGTACTTC. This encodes CSARDSLPAQTGEQYF.

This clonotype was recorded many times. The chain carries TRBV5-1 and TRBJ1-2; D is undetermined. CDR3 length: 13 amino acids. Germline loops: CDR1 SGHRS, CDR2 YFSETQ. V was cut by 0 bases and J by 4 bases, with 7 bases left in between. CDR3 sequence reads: CASSLDSSYGYTF. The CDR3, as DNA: TGCGCCAGCAGCTTGGACAGTTCCTATGGCTACACCTTC.

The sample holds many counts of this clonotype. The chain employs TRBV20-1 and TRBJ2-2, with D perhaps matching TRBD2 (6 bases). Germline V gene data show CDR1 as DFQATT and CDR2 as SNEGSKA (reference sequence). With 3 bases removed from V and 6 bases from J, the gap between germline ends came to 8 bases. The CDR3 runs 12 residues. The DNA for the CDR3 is TGCAGTGCTAGGGGGGGACCCGGGGAGCTGTTTTTT. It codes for CSARGGPGELFF.

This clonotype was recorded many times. CDR3: CASSPTSGFAYEQYF. The CDR3 DNA reads as TGTGCCAGCAGCCCTACTAGCGGGTTTGCCTACGAGCAGTACTTC. J is TRBJ2-7 and V is TRBV6-1; 9 bases fit TRBD2. CDR1 and CDR2 (germline): MNHNS, SASEGT. V gave up 6 bases and J gave up 2 bases; unmatched junction bases: 8. The CDR3 is 15 residues long.

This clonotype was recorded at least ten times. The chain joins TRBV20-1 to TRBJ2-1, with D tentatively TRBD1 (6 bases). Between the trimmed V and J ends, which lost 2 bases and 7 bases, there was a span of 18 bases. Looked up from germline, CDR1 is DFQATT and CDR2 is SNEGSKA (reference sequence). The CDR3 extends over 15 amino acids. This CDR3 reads CSARHQGRTWNEQFF. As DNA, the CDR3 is TGCAGTGCTAGACACCAGGGGAGAACCTGGAATGAGCAGTTCTTC.

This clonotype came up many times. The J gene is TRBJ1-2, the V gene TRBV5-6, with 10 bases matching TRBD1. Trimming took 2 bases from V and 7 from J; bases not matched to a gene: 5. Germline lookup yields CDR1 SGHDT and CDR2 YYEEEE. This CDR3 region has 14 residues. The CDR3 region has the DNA TGTGCCAGCAGCTTTGACAGGGGGCTTAGTGGCTACACCTTC. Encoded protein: CASSFDRGLSGYTF.

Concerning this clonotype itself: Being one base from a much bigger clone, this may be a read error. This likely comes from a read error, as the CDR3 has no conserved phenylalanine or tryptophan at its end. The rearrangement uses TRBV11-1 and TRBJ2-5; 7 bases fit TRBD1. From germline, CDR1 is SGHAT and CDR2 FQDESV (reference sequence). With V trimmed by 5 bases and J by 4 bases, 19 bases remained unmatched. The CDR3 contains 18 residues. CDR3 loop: CASSQRGLIWRIGETQYL. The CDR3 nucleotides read TGTGCCAGCAGCCAGAGGGGGCTTATTTGGCGGATCGGAGAGACCCAGTACCTC.

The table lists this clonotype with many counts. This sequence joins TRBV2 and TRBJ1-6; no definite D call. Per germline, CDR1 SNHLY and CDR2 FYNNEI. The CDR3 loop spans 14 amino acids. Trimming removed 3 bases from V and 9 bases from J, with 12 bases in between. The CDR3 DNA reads TGTGCCAGCAGTGATAGGGCAGGAGTTTCACCCCTCCACTTT. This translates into CASSDRAGVSPLHF.

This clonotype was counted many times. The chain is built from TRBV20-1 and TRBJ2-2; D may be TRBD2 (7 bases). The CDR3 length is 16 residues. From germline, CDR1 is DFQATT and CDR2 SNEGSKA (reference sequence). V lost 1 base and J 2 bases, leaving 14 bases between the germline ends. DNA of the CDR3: TGCAGTGCTAGAGGGGCCCGGGGGGCCAACACCGGGGAGCTGTTTTTT. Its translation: CSARGARGANTGELFF.

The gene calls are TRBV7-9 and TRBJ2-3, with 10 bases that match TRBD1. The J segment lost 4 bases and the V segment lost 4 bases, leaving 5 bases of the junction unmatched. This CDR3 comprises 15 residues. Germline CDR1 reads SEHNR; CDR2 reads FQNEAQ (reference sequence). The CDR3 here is CASSSDRGLPDTQYF. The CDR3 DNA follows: TGTGCCAGCAGCTCTGACAGGGGGCTCCCAGATACGCAGTATTTT.

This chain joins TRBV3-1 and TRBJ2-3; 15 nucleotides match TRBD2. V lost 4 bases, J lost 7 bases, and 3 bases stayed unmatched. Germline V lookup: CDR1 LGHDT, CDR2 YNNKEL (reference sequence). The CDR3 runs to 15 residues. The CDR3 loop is CASSRGLAGGNTQYF. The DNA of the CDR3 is TGTGCCAGCAGCCGGGGACTAGCGGGGGGAAATACGCAGTATTTT.

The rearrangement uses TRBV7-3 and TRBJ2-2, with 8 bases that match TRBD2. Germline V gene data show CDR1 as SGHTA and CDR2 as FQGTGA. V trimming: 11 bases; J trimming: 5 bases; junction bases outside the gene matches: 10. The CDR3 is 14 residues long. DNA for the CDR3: TGTGCCGCCCTAAGCGGGGGTACTACCGGGGAGCTGTTTTTT. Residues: CAALSGGTTGELFF.

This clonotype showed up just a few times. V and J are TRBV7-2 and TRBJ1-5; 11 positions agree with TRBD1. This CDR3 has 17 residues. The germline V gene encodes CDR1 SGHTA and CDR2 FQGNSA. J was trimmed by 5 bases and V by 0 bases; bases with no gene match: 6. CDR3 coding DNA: TGTGCCAGCAGCTTAGCGGCCGGGACAGGGGGTTATCAGCCCCAGCATTTT. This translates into CASSLAAGTGGYQPQHF.

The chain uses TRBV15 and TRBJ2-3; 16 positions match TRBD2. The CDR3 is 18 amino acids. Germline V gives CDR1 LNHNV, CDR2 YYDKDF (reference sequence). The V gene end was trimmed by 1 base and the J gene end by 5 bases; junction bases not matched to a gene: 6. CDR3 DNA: TGTGCCACCAGCAGAGTCCTGGGACTAGCGGGGGGGGGAGATACGCAGTATTTT. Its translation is CATSRVLGLAGGGDTQYF.

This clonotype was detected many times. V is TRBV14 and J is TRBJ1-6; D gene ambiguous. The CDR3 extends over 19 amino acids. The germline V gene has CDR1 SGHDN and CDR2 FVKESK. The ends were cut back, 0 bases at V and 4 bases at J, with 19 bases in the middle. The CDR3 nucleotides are TGTGCCAGCAGCCAAGAAACCCATGCTCGGGCAGCTTATAATTCACCCCTCCACTTT. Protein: CASSQETHARAAYNSPLHF.

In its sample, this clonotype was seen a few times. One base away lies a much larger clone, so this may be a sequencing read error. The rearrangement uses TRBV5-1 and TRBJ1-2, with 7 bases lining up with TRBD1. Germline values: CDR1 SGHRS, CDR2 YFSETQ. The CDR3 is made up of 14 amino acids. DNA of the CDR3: TGCGCCAGCAGCAAGGACCCACAGGGGTATGGCTACCCCTTC. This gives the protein CASSKDPQGYGYPF.

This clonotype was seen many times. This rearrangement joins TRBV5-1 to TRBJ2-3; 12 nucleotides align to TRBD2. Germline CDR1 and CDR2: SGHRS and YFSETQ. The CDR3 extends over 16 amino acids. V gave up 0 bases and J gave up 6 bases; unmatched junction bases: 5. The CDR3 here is CASSLASGGAGDTQYF. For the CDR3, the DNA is TGCGCCAGCAGCTTGGCTAGCGGGGGGGCCGGCGATACGCAGTATTTT. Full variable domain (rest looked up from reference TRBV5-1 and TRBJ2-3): KAGVTQTPRYLIKTRGQQVTLSCSPISGHRSVSWYQQTPGQGLQFLFEYFSETQRNKGNFPGRFSGRQFSNSRSEMNVSTLELGDSALYLCASSLASGGAGDTQYFGPGTRLTVL.

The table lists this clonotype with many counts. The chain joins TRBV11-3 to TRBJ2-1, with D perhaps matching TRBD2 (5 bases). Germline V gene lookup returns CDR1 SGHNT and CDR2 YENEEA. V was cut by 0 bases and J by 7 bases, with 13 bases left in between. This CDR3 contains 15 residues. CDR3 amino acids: CASSLEGGVRNEQFF. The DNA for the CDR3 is TGTGCCAGCAGCTTAGAAGGAGGAGTTAGAAATGAGCAGTTCTTC.

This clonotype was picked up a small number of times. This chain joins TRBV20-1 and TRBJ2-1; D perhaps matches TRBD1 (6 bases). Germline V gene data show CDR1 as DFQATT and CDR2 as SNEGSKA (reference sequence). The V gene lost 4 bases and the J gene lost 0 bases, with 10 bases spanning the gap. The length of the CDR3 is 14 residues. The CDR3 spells CSATGTSSYNEQFF. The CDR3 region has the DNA TGCAGTGCTACTGGGACAAGCTCCTACAATGAGCAGTTCTTC.

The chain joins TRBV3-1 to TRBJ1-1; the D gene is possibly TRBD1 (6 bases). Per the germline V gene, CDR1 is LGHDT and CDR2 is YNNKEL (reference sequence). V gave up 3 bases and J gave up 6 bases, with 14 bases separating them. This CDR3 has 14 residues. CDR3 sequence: CASSQDSARPEAFF. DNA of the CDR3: TGTGCCAGCAGCCAGGACAGTGCGAGACCTGAAGCTTTCTTT.

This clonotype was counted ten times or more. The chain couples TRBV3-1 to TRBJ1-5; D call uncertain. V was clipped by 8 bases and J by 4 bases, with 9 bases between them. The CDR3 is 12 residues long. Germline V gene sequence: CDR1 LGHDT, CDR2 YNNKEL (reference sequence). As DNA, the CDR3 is TGTGCCAGCGGGAGGATAAATCAGCCCCAGCATTTT. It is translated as CASGRINQPQHF. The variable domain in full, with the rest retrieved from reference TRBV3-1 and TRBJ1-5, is DTAVSQTPKYLVTQMGNDKSIKCEQNLGHDTMYWYKQDSKKFLKIMFSYNNKELIINETVPNRFSPKSPDKAHLNLHINSLELGDSAVYFCASGRINQPQHFGDGTRLSIL.

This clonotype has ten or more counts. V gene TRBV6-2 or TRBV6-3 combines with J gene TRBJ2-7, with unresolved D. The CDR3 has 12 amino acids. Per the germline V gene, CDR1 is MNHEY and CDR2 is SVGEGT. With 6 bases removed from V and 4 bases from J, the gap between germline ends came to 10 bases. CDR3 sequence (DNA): TGTGCCAGCAGCGCCTCCGGATACGAGCAGTACTTC. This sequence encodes CASSASGYEQYF.

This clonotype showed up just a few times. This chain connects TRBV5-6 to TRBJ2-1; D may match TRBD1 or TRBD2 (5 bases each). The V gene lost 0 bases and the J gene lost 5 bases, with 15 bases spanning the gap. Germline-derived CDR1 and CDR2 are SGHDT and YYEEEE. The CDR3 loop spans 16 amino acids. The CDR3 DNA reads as TGTGCCAGCAGCTTGGGCGGCGGAAGAGGGGACAATGAGCAGTTCTTC. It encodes CASSLGGGRGDNEQFF. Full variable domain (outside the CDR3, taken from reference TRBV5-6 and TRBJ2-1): DAGVTQSPTHLIKTRGQQVTLRCSPKSGHDTVSWYQQALGQGPQFIFQYYEEEERQRGNFPDRFSGHQFPNYSSELNVNALLLGDSALYLCASSLGGGRGDNEQFFGPGTRLTVL.

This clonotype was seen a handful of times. The CDR3 here is CASSRNSGLVGGYTF. The CDR3 nucleotides read TGTGCCAGCAGCAGGAACTCAGGGCTTGTGGGTGGCTACACCTTC. The rearrangement links TRBV7-9 to TRBJ1-2; tentative D call: TRBD1 (5 bases). Per germline, CDR1 SEHNR and CDR2 FQNEAQ (reference sequence). The CDR3 is 15 residues long. V was shortened by 5 bases and J by 7 bases, with 20 bases between the two germline ends.

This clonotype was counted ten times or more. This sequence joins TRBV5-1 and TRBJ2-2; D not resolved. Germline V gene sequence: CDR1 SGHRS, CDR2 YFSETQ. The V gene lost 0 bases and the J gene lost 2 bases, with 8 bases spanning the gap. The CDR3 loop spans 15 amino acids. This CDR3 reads CASSLEDPNTGELFF. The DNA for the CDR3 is TGCGCCAGCAGCTTGGAGGACCCCAACACCGGGGAGCTGTTTTTT. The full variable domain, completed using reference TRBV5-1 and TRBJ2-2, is KAGVTQTPRYLIKTRGQQVTLSCSPISGHRSVSWYQQTPGQGLQFLFEYFSETQRNKGNFPGRFSGRQFSNSRSEMNVSTLELGDSALYLCASSLEDPNTGELFFGEGSRLTVL.

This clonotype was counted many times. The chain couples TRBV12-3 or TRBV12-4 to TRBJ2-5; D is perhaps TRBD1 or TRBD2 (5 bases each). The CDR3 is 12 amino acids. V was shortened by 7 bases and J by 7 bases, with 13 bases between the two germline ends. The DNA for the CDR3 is TGTGCCAGCAACCGGGACGAAGGGACCCAGTACTTC. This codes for CASNRDEGTQYF.

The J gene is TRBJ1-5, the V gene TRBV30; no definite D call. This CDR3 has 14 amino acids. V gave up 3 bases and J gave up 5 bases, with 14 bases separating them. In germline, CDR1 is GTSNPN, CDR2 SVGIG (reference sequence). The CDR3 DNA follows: TGTGCCTGGAGCAAGGAGTGGAGGGATCAGCCCCAGCATTTT. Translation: CAWSKEWRDQPQHF.

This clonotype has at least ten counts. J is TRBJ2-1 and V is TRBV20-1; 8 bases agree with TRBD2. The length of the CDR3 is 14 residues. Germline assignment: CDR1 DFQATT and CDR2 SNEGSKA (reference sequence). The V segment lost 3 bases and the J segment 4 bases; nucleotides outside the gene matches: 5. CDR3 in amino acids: CSASSSGGYNEQFF. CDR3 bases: TGCAGTGCTAGCTCCAGCGGGGGATACAATGAGCAGTTCTTC.

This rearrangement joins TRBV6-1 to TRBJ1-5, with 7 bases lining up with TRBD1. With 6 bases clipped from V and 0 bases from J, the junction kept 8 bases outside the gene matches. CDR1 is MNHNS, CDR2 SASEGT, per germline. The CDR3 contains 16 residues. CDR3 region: CASSHPSGGSNQPQHF. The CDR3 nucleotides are TGTGCCAGCAGCCACCCTTCAGGGGGTAGCAATCAGCCCCAGCATTTT.

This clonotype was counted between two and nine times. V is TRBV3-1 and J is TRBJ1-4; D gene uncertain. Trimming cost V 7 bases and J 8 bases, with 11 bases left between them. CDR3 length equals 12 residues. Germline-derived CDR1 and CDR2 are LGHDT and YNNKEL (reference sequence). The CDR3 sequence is CASTDSGEKLFF. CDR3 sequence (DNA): TGTGCCAGCACGGACTCCGGGGAAAAACTGTTTTTT. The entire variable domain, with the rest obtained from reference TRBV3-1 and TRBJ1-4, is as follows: DTAVSQTPKYLVTQMGNDKSIKCEQNLGHDTMYWYKQDSKKFLKIMFSYNNKELIINETVPNRFSPKSPDKAHLNLHINSLELGDSAVYFCASTDSGEKLFFGSGTQLSVL.